The clone carrying this T cell receptor beta chain was seen repeatedly, ten times or more. These data are taken from a study of spatial heterogeneity in lung cancer. Sample time point: blood at routine non-recurrence follow-up after resection. V lost 1 base and J lost 0; bases outside the gene matches: 7. This CDR3 spans 17 amino acids. Germline CDR1 reads SEHNR; CDR2 reads FQNEAQ (reference sequence). Each CDR3 protein gets one entry after TCRdb re-called the 5' RACE reads with MiXCR. Here the sample spans 27,000 or so distinct CDR3 sequences, more than 4.5% being singletons. The origin of this receptor is a female donor with early-stage non-small cell lung cancer. The gene calls are TRBV7-9 and TRBJ2-7, with 9 bases that match TRBD2. The starting material was PBMCs, obtained at follow-up. This CDR3 reads CASSLDSGRMGSYEQYF. The CDR3 nucleotides read TGTGCCAGCAGCTTAGATAGCGGGAGAATGGGCTCCTACGAGCAGTACTTC.